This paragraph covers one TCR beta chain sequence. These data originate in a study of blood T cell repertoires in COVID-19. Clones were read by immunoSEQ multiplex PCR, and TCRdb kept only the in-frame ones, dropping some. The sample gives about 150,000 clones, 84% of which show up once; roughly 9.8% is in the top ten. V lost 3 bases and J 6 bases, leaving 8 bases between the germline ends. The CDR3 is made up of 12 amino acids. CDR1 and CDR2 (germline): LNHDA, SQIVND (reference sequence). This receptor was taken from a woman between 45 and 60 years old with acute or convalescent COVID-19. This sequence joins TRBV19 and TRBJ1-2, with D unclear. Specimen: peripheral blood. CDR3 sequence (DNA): TGTGCCAGTAGTATCATGAGGGATGGCTACACCTTC. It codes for CASSIMRDGYTF.